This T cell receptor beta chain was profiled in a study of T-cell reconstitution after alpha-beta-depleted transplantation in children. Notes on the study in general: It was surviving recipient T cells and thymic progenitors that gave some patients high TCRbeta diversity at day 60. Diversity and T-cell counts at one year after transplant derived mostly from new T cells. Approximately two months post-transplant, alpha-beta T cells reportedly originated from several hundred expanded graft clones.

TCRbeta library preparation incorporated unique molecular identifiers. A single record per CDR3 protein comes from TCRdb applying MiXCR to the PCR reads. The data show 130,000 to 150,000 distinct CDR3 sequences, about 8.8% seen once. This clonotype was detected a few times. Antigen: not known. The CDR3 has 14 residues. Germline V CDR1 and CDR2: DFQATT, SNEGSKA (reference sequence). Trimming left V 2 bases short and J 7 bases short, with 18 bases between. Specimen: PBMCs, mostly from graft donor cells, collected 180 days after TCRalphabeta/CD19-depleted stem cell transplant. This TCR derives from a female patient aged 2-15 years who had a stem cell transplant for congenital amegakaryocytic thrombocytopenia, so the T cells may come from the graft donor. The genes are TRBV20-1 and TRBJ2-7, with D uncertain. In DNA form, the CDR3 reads TGCAGTGCTAGAAGACTGCCTGGGGATAGGGAGCAGTACTTC. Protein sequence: CSARRLPGDREQYF.